This TCR beta chain derives from a study of cytomegalovirus exposure and HLA in healthy donors. Looking at the study overall: Clustering assigned around 77% of the approximately 370 genotyped donors to the Caucasian-associated ancestry cluster. Whole-study findings and limits: TCR beta sequences reportedly predicted most subjects' HLA-A and HLA-B alleles accurately.

Primers for the PCR totalled 60 Vbeta and 13 Jbeta. Original processing notes: A later analysis tallied approximately 87 million unique TCR beta chains, some 10 million of them shared. Sequenced by immunoSEQ multiplex PCR; TCRdb stores in-frame clones only, minus some. D and trimming come from the DNA, and the V and J calls and clone size come from that table. Here the sample spans 250,000 to 300,000 clones, 70% to 90% being singletons. V shed 11 bases, J shed 6 bases, and the junction held 8 bases outside the gene matches. Germline loops: CDR1 SEHNR, CDR2 FQNEAQ (reference sequence). The CDR3 totals 12 residues. Regarding this clone: The antigen is unknown.

Specimen: PBMCs. The clonotype comes from a woman in her thirties or forties in good health and CMV-seropositive. The gene calls are TRBV7-9 and TRBJ2-7; 9 bases map to TRBD1. This CDR3 reads CASDRGSGEQYF. CDR3 nucleotide sequence: TGTGCCTCGGACAGGGGTTCAGGCGAGCAGTACTTC. The whole variable domain, filled in from reference TRBV7-9 and TRBJ2-7, reads DTGVSQNPRHKITKRGQNVTFRCDPISEHNRLYWYRQTLGQGPEFLTYFQNEAQLEKSRLLSDRFSAERPKGSFSTLEIQRTEQGDSAMYLCASDRGSGEQYFGPGTRLTVT.